This TCR beta chain was obtained from a study of shared clonotypes between healthy human individuals. The overall study: The study drew on two women and three men aged 18 to 49 as donors. Three plates each covered CD4 naive and memory; CD8 naive two, CD8 memory one.

Germline CDR1 is MNHNY and CDR2 is SVGAGI (reference sequence). The germline V and J ends were trimmed by 4 bases and 3 bases, with 12 bases remaining between them. CDR3 length: 14 amino acids. Genomic DNA per cell subset filled all wells of several immunoSEQ plates. Sequenced by immunoSEQ multiplex PCR; TCRdb stores in-frame clones only, minus some. The sample consists of 850,000 to 1,200,000 clones, 70% to 80% of them appearing once. The sequenced sample was memory CD4+ T cells sorted from blood. Indicated subset: CD45RA-negative fraction. J is TRBJ1-1 and V is TRBV6-6, with D unresolved. This sequence was found in a man younger than 35 in good health. The CDR3 DNA sequence: TGTGCCAGCAGTTTTTCCCGAAAGGACACTGAAGCTTTCTTT. This sequence encodes CASSFSRKDTEAFF.